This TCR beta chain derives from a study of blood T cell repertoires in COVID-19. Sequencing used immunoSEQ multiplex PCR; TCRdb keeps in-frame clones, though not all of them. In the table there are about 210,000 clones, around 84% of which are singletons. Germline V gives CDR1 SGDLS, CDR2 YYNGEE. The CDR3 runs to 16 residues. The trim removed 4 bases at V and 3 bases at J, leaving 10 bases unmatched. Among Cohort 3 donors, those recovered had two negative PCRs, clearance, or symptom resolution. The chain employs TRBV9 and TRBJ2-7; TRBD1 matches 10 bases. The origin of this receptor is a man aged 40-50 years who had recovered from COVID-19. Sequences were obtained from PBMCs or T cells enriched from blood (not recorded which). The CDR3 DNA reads TGTGCCAGCAGCCCTAGGGTGGGGACAGGGGACTACGAGCAGTACTTC. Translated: CASSPRVGTGDYEQYF.